This note documents a single T cell receptor (beta chain) sequence. What this receptor recognizes is not known. The sample holds no much larger clone one base away, and base qualities are not on file. Using the deep immunoSEQ assay, TCR CDR3 regions were amplified from genomic DNA by multiplex PCR. Extracted genomic DNA from each cell subset was spread evenly across all wells of several immunoSEQ 96-well plates, with each plate serving as a replicate. For sorted subsets, about 0.2 ug genomic DNA, equal to some 28,000 T cell genomes, was loaded into each replicate PCR. Purified libraries were measured with a Qubit 3.0 fluorometer, size-checked on a Bioanalyzer 2100, and measured again with the KAPA Library Quantification kit. Each immunoSEQ 96-well plate was sequenced on its own single-read 150-cycle Illumina NextSeq 550 flow cell. Per the authors' processing: Because the immunoSEQ output included only junctional sequences and no quality scores, the filtering could not be the same as the filtering used for full-length reads. Sequences were annotated with PyIR, a Python wrapper for IgBLAST v1.9, and V/J genes and CDR3 were assigned using IMGT germline references. Reads with weak V/J assignments (E-value above 1e-6), missing CDR3, stop codons, out-of-frame junctions, or ambiguous translated residues were removed. V3J clonotypes were defined as sequences sharing the same inferred V gene, J gene, and CDR3 amino acid sequence. The percentage overlap between two repertoires was calculated by dividing the number of shared unique clonotypes by the size of the smaller repertoire. Three approaches were used to assess repertoire richness: RTK rarefaction, the Chao1 estimator, and Recon v2.1 estimates of unobserved clonotypes. For all TCRbeta clonotypes obtained by the gDNA method from four donors, generation probabilities were computed with OLGA. In its TCRdb copy, this immuneACCESS table keeps in-frame sequences only and misses some clones. Where compared with another copy, unresolved V genes explain less than half of these, and the others have no known cause. V, J and clone size are those of that table, while D and trimming were read from the DNA. Here the sample has 950,000 to 1,100,000 clones; about 70% occur a single time. 1.5% of the sample lies in the top ten.

The germline V gene encodes CDR1 SGHNT and CDR2 YYREEE (reference sequence). V sheds 1 base and J sheds 3 bases, leaving 5 bases between their ends. The CDR3 has 13 amino acids, counting the end cysteine and phenylalanine. Here the CDR3 DNA is all that survives: 39 bases in frame from base 1. The data belong to a study of shared clonotypes between healthy human individuals (TCRdb year 2020). Notes on the research overall: The cohort included a few men and a couple of women between 18 and 49 years of age. Different laboratories and diverse techniques were used to prepare libraries and sequence TCR repertoires, to increase sequencing depth and limit assay-specific biases. Between about 0.9 and 10 billion PBMCs per donor were obtained by leukapheresis. To estimate repertoire size and how much clonotype sharing occurs between individuals, the study deeply sequenced the blood TCR repertoires of roughly 5 healthy adults. For each donor, CD4 naive and CD4 memory were each run on three plates, CD8 naive on two plates, and CD8 memory on one plate. Overall study outcomes, separate from this receptor: Incomplete sequencing was indicated by rarefaction of sorted-subset datasets, despite the large sequencing depth. Sampling was restricted to blood, and TCR repertoires in tissues likely differ from the TCR repertoires found in blood. Sharing across several donors was observed for approximately 5% of naive CD4, less than 4% of naive CD8, 2% to 2.5% of memory CD4, and around 0.42% of memory CD8 clonotypes. The genetic and exposure-history diversity represented was limited by the small number of donors. Naive subsets generally had larger estimated clonotype richness than memory subsets did. Based on pairwise subsampling, the degree of clonotype sharing among donors was expected to be affected by sequencing depth. Compared with non-shared clonotypes, clonotypes shared by all four sorted-subset donors had higher generation probabilities.

Donors were healthy HIV-negative adults with no recently reported acute infections or vaccinations. All donors were Caucasian adults living in Nashville, Tennessee, USA. CD4+ T cells were enriched by magnetic negative selection, after which naive cells were positively selected on CD45RA and the negative fraction was taken as the memory subset. Blood was collected by leukapheresis, and PBMCs were isolated by Ficoll-Histopaque density gradient centrifugation and then cryopreserved in liquid nitrogen vapor phase. Analytical flow cytometry was used to check the purity and quantity of every magnetically sorted T cell population. Genomic DNA was isolated from every sorted fraction and measured by UV absorbance on a Nanodrop 2000c.

This receptor was taken from a man aged 18 to 30 in good health. The chain is encoded by TRBV5-4 joined to TRBJ2-1, with the D gene call left open. Sequenced input: memory CD4+ T cells sorted from blood. The cell subset or site label, as the study defines it: CD45RA-negative fraction. The nucleotide sequence is given as TGTGCCAGCAGCTTGCCGAGCTACAATGAGCAGTTCTTC. This sequence encodes CASSLPSYNEQFF.